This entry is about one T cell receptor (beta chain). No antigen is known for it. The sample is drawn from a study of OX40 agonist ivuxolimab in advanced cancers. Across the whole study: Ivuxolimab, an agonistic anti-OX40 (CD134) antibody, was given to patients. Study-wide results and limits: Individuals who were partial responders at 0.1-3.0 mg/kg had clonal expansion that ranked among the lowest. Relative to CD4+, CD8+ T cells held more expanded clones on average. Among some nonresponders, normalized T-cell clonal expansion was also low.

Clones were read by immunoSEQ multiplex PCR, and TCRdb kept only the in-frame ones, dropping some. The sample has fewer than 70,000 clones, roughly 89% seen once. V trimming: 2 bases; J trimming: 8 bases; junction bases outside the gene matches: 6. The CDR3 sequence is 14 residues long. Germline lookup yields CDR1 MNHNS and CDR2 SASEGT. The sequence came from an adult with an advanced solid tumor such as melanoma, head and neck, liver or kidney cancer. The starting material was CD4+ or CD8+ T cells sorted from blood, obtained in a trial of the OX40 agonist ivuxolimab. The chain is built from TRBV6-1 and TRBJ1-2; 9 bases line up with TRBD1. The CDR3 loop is CASSERTGEKGYTF. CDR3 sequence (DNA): TGTGCCAGCAGTGAAAGGACAGGGGAGAAAGGCTACACCTTC.